A selection of T cell receptor beta chains follows, all from one sample in a study of T cell responses to AZD1222 COVID-19 vaccine. TCRdb's table, derived via immunoSEQ multiplex PCR, lists solely in-frame clones and lacks some. Among about 67,000 clones, less than 90% were seen once, and the ten largest hold around 20%. The material sequenced was peripheral blood, taken on day 0 of AZD1222 vaccination. The receptors here all came from an adult in good health. The CDR3 runs from the conserved cysteine through the conserved F or W. D genes are given only for firm matches. Clone size, where shown, is once, few, many, or a class for clones that have expanded.

abundance	d_gene	v_gene	j_gene	CDR3aa	CDR3nt
NA	NA	TRBV28	TRBJ1-2	CAITDSNYGYTF	TGTGCCATCACGGACAGTAACTATGGCTACACCTTC
few	NA	TRBV9	TRBJ1-1	CASSTRTENTEAFF	TGTGCCAGCAGCACAAGAACAGAGAACACTGAAGCTTTCTTT
large	NA	TRBV19	TRBJ1-2	CASRTELLYGYTF	TGTGCCAGCCGGACAGAGCTACTCTATGGCTACACCTTC
NA	NA	TRBV27	TRBJ2-4	CASSFVQGDGIQYF	TGTGCCAGCAGTTTCGTACAGGGCGACGGGATTCAGTACTTC
NA	NA	TRBV18	TRBJ1-6	CASSPLKVSPLHF	TGTGCCAGCTCACCTCTAAAGGTGTCACCCCTCCACTTT
NA	NA	TRBV5-4	TRBJ1-5	CASSLGGSNQPQHF	TGTGCCAGCAGCCTGGGGGGTAGCAATCAGCCCCAGCATTTT
NA	NA	TRBV6-2/TRBV6-3	TRBJ2-3	CASSYFLVDTQYF	TGTGCCAGCAGTTACTTCCTAGTAGATACGCAGTATTTT
NA	TRBD1	TRBV7-2	TRBJ1-2	CASSLGDGIGTDGYTF	TGTGCCAGCAGCTTAGGGGACGGGATAGGGACAGATGGCTACACCTTC
NA	NA	TRBV27	TRBJ1-5	CASSPNPGYNQPQHF	TGTGCCAGCAGTCCAAACCCCGGTTACAATCAGCCCCAGCATTTT
NA	NA	TRBV7-2	TRBJ2-1	CASSLPVHNEQFF	TGTGCCAGCAGCTTACCGGTTCACAATGAGCAGTTCTTC
NA	NA	TRBV6-4	TRBJ1-6	CASAGADESPSPLHF	TGTGCCAGCGCAGGGGCGGATGAATCCCCTTCACCCCTCCACTTT
NA	NA	TRBV5-1	TRBJ2-7	CASSLGAGYIYEQYF	TGCGCCAGCAGCCTGGGCGCGGGGTATATCTACGAGCAGTACTTC
NA	TRBD1	TRBV24-1	TRBJ2-3	CATSEQGLGDTQYF	TGTGCCACCAGTGAACAGGGGCTGGGAGATACGCAGTATTTT
NA	TRBD2	TRBV3-1/TRBV3-2	TRBJ2-7	CASSRERLAGDEQYF	TGTGCCAGCAGCCGAGAACGACTAGCGGGGGACGAGCAGTACTTC
NA	TRBD2	TRBV27	TRBJ2-1	CASSVRTSGTSYNEQFF	TGTGCCAGCAGTGTGCGGACTAGCGGGACCTCCTACAATGAGCAGTTCTTC
NA	NA	TRBV12-3/TRBV12-4	TRBJ1-5	CASSGQRNQPQHF	TGTGCCAGCAGTGGACAGCGCAATCAGCCCCAGCATTTT
NA	TRBD1	TRBV4-3	TRBJ1-1	CASSQDLPRGRAFF	TGCGCCAGCAGCCAAGACTTACCCAGGGGGCGAGCTTTCTTT
NA	NA	TRBV7-9	TRBJ1-4	CASNPVNEKLFF	TGTGCCAGCAACCCGGTAAATGAAAAACTGTTTTTT
NA	NA	TRBV14	TRBJ1-4	CASRPHWDGKTTNEKLFF	TGTGCCAGCAGACCTCATTGGGACGGAAAAACAACTAATGAAAAACTGTTTTTT
NA	TRBD1	TRBV6-5	TRBJ1-4	CASTLLAGGGEKLFF	TGTGCCAGCACCTTACTAGCAGGGGGAGGTGAAAAACTGTTTTTT
NA	TRBD2	TRBV10-2	TRBJ2-1	CASSGTRGSSSYNEQFF	TGCGCCAGCAGTGGGACTAGGGGATCGAGCTCCTACAATGAGCAGTTCTTC
NA	NA	TRBV4-3	TRBJ1-1	CASSQLQGSAAFF	TGCGCCAGCAGCCAATTACAGGGTTCCGCAGCTTTCTTT
NA	TRBD1	TRBV6-4	TRBJ2-3	CASSDLGQGSDTQYF	TGTGCCAGCAGTGACTTAGGACAGGGCAGTGATACGCAGTATTTT
NA	NA	TRBV28	TRBJ2-1	CASSLYQGGVSYNEQFF	TGTGCCAGCAGTTTATACCAGGGCGGGGTTTCCTACAATGAGCAGTTCTTC
NA	NA	TRBV6-2/TRBV6-3	TRBJ1-2	CASSYSLGHRYGYTF	TGTGCCAGCAGTTACTCGTTGGGACATCGCTATGGCTACACCTTC
NA	NA	TRBV7-2	TRBJ1-1	CASSSTRGGMNTEAFF	TGTGCCAGCAGCTCAACGAGAGGAGGGATGAACACTGAAGCTTTCTTT
NA	NA	TRBV30	TRBJ1-2	CAWMDGGDGYTF	TGTGCCTGGATGGATGGAGGGGATGGCTACACCTTC
NA	NA	TRBV7-9	TRBJ2-1	CASWGSGGHEQFF	TGTGCCAGCTGGGGGTCTGGCGGTCATGAGCAGTTCTTC
NA	TRBD2	TRBV28	TRBJ2-1	CASSLQLAGGNNEQFF	TGTGCCAGCAGTTTACAACTAGCGGGGGGTAACAATGAGCAGTTCTTC
NA	NA	TRBV25-1	TRBJ1-5	CASSEYYENQPQHF	TGTGCCAGCAGTGAATATTACGAAAATCAGCCCCAGCATTTT
NA	NA	TRBV18	TRBJ1-3	CASSPPNLSGNTIYF	TGTGCCAGCTCACCACCCAACCTCTCTGGAAACACCATATATTTT
NA	NA	TRBV5-6	TRBJ1-1	CASSRDRSPTEAFF	TGTGCCAGCAGCCGCGACAGGTCCCCCACTGAAGCTTTCTTT
once	NA	TRBV9	TRBJ2-5	CASSVRPEGLAETQYF	TGTGCCAGCAGCGTAAGGCCAGAAGGCCTAGCGGAGACCCAGTACTTC
NA	NA	TRBV6-2/TRBV6-3	TRBJ1-5	CASSYHSGIFGQPQHF	TGTGCCAGCAGTTACCATTCAGGCATTTTCGGTCAGCCCCAGCATTTT
once	TRBD1	TRBV4-2	TRBJ1-4	CASSQDRTGFNEKLFF	TGTGCCAGCAGCCAAGATAGGACAGGATTTAATGAAAAACTGTTTTTT
NA	NA	TRBV4-3	TRBJ2-3	CASSQGRAGTQYF	TGCGCCAGCAGCCAAGGCCGGGCAGGTACGCAGTATTTT
NA	NA	TRBV21-1	TRBJ1-5	CASSKVRRQIGQPQHF	TGTGCCAGCAGCAAAGTGAGGAGGCAAATAGGTCAGCCCCAGCATTTT
NA	NA	TRBV14	TRBJ2-1	CASSPTGVGNEQFF	TGTGCCAGCAGCCCGACGGGGGTAGGCAATGAGCAGTTCTTC
NA	NA	TRBV5-5	TRBJ2-7	CASSHPSGLVEDEQYF	TGTGCCAGCAGCCACCCGAGCGGACTTGTTGAGGACGAGCAGTACTTC
NA	NA	TRBV4-3	TRBJ1-3	CASSQASSGNTIYF	TGCGCCAGCAGCCAAGCTAGCTCTGGAAACACCATATATTTT
NA	NA	TRBV12-3/TRBV12-4	TRBJ1-1	CASSLLARKAFF	TGTGCCAGCAGTTTGTTGGCTCGGAAAGCTTTCTTT